The source of this T cell receptor beta chain is a study of human T cells and chemical hapten exposure. This CDR3 region has 14 residues. V was shortened by 4 bases and J by 4 bases, with 13 bases between the two germline ends. Germline values: CDR1 MNHEY, CDR2 SVGAGI. Time point: patch test 3, about 24 weeks after DPC sensitization. Treatment reported: therapeutic diphenylcyclopropenone sensitization with weekly scalp DPC. TCRdb itself ran the RACE reads through MiXCR, one entry per CDR3 protein. Of under 130,000 distinct CDR3 sequences listed, around 34% are singletons. This sample comprised whole blood, obtained in connection with sensitization to the hapten diphenylcyclopropenone (DPC). The clonotype comes from a man aged 35-49 years with alopecia areata. Some clones in this sample may be carry-over from other donors' samples. V is TRBV6-5 and J is TRBJ2-5; D uncertain. CDR3 sequence reads: CASSFGGPRETQYF. The CDR3 DNA sequence: TGTGCCAGCAGTTTCGGTGGCCCGCGAGAGACCCAGTACTTC.